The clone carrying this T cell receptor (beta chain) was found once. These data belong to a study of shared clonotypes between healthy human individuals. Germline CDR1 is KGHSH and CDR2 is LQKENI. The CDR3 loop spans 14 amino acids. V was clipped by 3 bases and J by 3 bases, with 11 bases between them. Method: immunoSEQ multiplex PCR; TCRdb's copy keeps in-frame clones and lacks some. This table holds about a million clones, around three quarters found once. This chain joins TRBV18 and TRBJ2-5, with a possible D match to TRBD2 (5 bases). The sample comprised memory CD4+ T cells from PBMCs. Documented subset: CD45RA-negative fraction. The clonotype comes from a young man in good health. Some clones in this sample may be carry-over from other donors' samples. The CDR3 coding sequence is TGTGCCAGCTCACCCTTCTCAGCGGAAGAGACCCAGTACTTC. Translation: CASSPFSAEETQYF.